Presented here are 3 T cell receptor beta chains from one specimen sequenced in a study of technical replicates of blood from a few donors. Sequencing used immunoSEQ multiplex PCR; TCRdb keeps in-frame clones, though not all of them. Of 60,000 to 70,000 clones in the sample, roughly 98% were seen once. The sample taken for sequencing was T cells isolated from PBMCs. These TCRs come from a human donor in good health.

CDR3 amino acids: CALLGDREYEQYF. The CDR3 nucleotides are TGTGCCTTACTGGGGGACAGGGAATACGAGCAGTACTTC. This sequence joins TRBV5-3 and TRBJ2-7; 9 bases line up with TRBD1. TRBV5-3 is labeled an ORF, and its function is uncertain. The CDR3 totals 13 residues. V shed 10 bases and J 4 bases; nucleotides not matched to a gene: 9.

This clone was counted a single time. The chain links TRBV27 to TRBJ2-1; D unresolved. CDR1 MNHEY and CDR2 SMNVEV come from the germline V gene (reference sequence). V lost 8 bases and J lost 2, with 4 bases in between. CDR3 size: 11 residues. DNA for the CDR3: TGTGCCAGCGAGACCTACAATGAGCAGTTCTTC. Its translation: CASETYNEQFF.

The V call is TRBV6-6, the J call TRBJ1-2; tentative D call: TRBD1 (6 bases). Germline-derived CDR1 and CDR2 are MNHNY and SVGAGI (reference sequence). V lost 6 bases and J lost 8, with 16 bases in between. This CDR3 has 13 residues. The CDR3 is CASSPLQQGGYTF. As DNA, the CDR3 is TGTGCCAGCAGCCCACTCCAACAGGGAGGCTACACCTTC.